This paragraph reports one TCR beta chain. The antigen is undetermined. Profiled with immunoSEQ multiplex PCR; TCRdb holds only in-frame clones, not every one. The top ten hold 30% of the sample, which has 15,000 to 20,000 clones, about 80% seen once. This entry comes from a study of CD4 T cells in relation to SARS-CoV-2 and coronaviruses. Germline-derived CDR1 and CDR2 are MNHEY and SVGEGT. V was trimmed by 1 base and J by 7 bases, leaving 16 bases between them. The CDR3 sequence is 16 residues long. Unexposed donor CD4+ T cells date from 2011-2018, before the COVID-19 pandemic. After about 10 days of culture, CD4+ T cells were isolated.

The sequence derives from a human donor in good health. Specimen: CD4+ T cells from PBMCs, cultured in vitro. This chain links TRBV6-2 or TRBV6-3 with TRBJ1-4; a weak D match, TRBD1 (5 bases). The chain's CDR3 is CASSYYDIGDGEKLFF. The DNA for the CDR3 is TGTGCCAGCAGTTACTACGACATAGGGGATGGTGAAAAACTGTTTTTT.